Listed here is a single TCR beta chain. Its specificity is not known. This entry is derived from a study of cytomegalovirus exposure and HLA in healthy donors. Study-wide results and limits: After further analysis at a later stage, 16,951 TCR beta sequences were associated with HLA alleles at 0.05 false discovery rate. Sequence variants that were highly shared formed a cluster that was likely a sequencing artifact. Later on, a genetic analysis was performed. It linked a missense variant in DCLRE1C with V- and J-gene trimming of TCR beta. The sole available immune exposure information was CMV serostatus.

Trimming at V came to 4 bases and at J to 0 bases, leaving 3 bases not matched to a gene. CDR1 SGHVS and CDR2 FQNEAQ come from the germline V gene. The CDR3 spans 15 residues. A multiplex PCR was run with 60 Vbeta primers and 13 Jbeta primers. Some clones are missing from TCRdb's copy, which holds only in-frame ones; the method was immunoSEQ multiplex PCR. This table holds 100,000 to 150,000 clones, 65% to 75% found once. The clonotype comes from a woman between 45 and 65 years old in good health and CMV-seropositive. The specimen was PBMCs. V and J are TRBV7-8 and TRBJ1-1; the match to TRBD1 covers 9 bases. The CDR3, as DNA: TGTGCCAGCAGCTCGGGGACAGGGATGAACACTGAAGCTTTCTTT. This sequence encodes CASSSGTGMNTEAFF.